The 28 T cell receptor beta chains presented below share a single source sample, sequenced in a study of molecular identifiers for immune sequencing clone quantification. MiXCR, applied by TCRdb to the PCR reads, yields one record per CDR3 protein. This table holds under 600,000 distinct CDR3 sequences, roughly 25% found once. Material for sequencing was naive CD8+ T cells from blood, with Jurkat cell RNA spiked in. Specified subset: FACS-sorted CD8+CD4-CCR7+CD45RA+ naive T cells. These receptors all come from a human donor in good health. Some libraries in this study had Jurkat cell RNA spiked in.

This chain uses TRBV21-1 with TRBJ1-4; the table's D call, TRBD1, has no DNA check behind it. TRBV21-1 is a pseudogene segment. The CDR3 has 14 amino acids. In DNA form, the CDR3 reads TGTGCCACCATTTCTGGGACAGGGATTGAAAAACTGTTTTTT. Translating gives CATISGTGIEKLFF.

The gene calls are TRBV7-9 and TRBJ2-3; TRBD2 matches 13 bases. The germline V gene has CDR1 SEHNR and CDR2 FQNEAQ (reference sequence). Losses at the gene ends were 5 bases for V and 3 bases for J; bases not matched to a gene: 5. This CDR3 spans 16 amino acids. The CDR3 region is CASSPTSGGSTDTQYF. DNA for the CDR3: TGTGCCAGCAGCCCGACTAGCGGGGGGAGTACAGATACGCAGTATTTT. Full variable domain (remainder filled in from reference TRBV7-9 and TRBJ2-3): DTGVSQNPRHKITKRGQNVTFRCDPISEHNRLYWYRQTLGQGPEFLTYFQNEAQLEKSRLLSDRFSAERPKGSFSTLEIQRTEQGDSAMYLCASSPTSGGSTDTQYFGPGTRLTVL.

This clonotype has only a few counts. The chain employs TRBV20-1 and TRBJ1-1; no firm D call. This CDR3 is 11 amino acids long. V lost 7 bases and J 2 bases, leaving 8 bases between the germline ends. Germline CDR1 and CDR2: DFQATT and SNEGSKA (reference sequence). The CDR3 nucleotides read TGCAGTGAACAGATTAACACTGAAGCTTTCTTT. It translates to CSEQINTEAFF.

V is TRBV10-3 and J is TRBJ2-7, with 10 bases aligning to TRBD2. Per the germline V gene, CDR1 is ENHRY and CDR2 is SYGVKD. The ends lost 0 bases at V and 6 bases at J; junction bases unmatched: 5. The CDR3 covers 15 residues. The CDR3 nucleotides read TGTGCCATCAGTGAGTCAGGGGTAGCGGGAGGCGAGCAGTACTTC. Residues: CAISESGVAGGEQYF.

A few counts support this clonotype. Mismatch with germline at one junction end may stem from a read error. CDR3 sequence reads: CASKLSGMGTEALF. The CDR3, as DNA: TGTGCCAGCAAGCTGTCAGGCATGGGCACTGAAGCTCTCTTT. V is TRBV6-1 and J is TRBJ1-1; D not resolved. Germline-derived CDR1 and CDR2 are MNHNS and SASEGT. This CDR3 has 14 amino acids.

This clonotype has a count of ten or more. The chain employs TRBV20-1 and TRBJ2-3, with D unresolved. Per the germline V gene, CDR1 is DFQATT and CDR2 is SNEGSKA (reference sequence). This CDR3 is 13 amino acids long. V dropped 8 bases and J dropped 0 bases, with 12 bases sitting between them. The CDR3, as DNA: TGCAGTTTGTATGTCCATAGCACAGATACGCAGTATTTT. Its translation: CSLYVHSTDTQYF.

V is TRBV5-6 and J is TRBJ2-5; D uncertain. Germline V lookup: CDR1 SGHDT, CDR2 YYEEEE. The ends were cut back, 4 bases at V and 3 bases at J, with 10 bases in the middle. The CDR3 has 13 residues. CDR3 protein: CASSVVQEETQYF. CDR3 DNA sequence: TGTGCCAGCAGCGTGGTTCAAGAAGAGACCCAGTACTTC.

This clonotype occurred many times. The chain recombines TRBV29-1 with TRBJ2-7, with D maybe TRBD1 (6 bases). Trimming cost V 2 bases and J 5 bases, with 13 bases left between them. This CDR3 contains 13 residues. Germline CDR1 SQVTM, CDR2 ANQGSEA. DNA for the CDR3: TGCAGCGTTGAACAGGGGTCCTCGGACGAGCAGTACTTC. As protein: CSVEQGSSDEQYF.

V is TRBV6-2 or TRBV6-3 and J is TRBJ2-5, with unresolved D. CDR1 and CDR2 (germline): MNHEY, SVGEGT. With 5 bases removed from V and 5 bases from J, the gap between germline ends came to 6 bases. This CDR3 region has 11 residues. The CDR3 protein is CASSHKETQYF. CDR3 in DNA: TGTGCCAGCAGTCACAAGGAGACCCAGTACTTC.

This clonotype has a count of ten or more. CDR3 sequence: CASSQGQSKVGSPLHF. CDR3 coding DNA: TGCGCCAGCAGCCAAGGACAGTCGAAGGTTGGTTCACCCCTCCACTTT. V is TRBV4-1 and J is TRBJ1-6, with D tentatively TRBD1 (5 bases). Between the trimmed V and J ends, which lost 1 base and 9 bases, there was a span of 16 bases. CDR1 MGHRA and CDR2 YSYEKL come from the germline V gene. The length of the CDR3 is 16 residues.

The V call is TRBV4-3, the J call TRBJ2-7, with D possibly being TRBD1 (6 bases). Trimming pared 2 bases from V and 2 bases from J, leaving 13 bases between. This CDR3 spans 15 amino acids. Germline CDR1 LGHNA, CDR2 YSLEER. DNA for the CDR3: TGCGCCAGCAGCCAAAACCGGGACACTGCCTACGAGCAGTACTTC. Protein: CASSQNRDTAYEQYF.

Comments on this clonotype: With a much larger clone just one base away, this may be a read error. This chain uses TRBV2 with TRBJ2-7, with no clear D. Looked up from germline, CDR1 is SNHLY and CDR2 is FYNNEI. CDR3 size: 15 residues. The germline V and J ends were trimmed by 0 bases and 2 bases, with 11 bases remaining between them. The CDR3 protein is CASSEALGTTYEQYF. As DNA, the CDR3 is TGTGCCAGCAGTGAAGCGCTAGGCACTACCTACGAGCAGTACTTC.

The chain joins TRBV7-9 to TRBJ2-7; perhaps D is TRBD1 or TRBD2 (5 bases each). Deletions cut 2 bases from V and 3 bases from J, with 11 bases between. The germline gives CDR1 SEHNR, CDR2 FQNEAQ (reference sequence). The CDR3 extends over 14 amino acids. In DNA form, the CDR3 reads TGTGCCAGCAGCTTAAGGGGACCGGACTACGAGCAGTACTTC. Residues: CASSLRGPDYEQYF.

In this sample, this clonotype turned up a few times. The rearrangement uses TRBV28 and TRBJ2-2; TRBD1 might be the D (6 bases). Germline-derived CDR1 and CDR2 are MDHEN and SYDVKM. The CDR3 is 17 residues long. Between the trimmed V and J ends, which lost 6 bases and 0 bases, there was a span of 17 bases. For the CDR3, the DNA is TGTGCCAGCAGCCCCCAGGAGTGGGGGCCGAACACCGGGGAGCTGTTTTTT. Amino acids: CASSPQEWGPNTGELFF.

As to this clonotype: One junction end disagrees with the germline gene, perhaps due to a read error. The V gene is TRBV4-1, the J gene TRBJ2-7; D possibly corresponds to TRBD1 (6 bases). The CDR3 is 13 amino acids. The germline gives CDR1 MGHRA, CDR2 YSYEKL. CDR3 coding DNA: TGCGCCCGCAGCCCCATGGACAGCTACGCGCAGTACTTC. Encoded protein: CARSPMDSYAQYF.

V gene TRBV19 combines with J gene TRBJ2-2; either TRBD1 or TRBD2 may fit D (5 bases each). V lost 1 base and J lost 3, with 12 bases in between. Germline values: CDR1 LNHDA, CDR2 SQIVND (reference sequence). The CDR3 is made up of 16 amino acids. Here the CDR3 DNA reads TGTGCCAGTAGTATAGCTTGGGGGTCGGACACCGGGGAGCTGTTTTTT. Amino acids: CASSIAWGSDTGELFF.

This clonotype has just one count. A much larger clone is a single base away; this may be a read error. The CDR3 bases are TGCAACGTGAGGACAGGGTTAAATGAAAAACTGTTTTTT. This codes for CNVRTGLNEKLFF. The V and J genes are TRBV29-1 and TRBJ1-4, with 8 nucleotides matching TRBD1. This CDR3 is 13 amino acids long. Germline V gives CDR1 SQVTM, CDR2 ANQGSEA.

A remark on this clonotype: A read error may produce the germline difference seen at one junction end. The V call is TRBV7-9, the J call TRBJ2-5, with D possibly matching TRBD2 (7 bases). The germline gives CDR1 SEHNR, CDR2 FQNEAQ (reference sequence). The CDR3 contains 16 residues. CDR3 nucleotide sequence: TGTGCCAGCACCCCCTCGAGGGCGGGGGCCTTAGAGGCCCAGTACTTC. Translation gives CASTPSRAGALEAQYF.

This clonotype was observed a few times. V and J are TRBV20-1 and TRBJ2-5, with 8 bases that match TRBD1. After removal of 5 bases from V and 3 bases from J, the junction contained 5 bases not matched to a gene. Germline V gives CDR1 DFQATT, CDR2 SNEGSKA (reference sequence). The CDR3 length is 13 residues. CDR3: CSAPDRAKETQYF. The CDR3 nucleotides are TGCAGTGCTCCGGACAGGGCTAAAGAGACCCAGTACTTC.

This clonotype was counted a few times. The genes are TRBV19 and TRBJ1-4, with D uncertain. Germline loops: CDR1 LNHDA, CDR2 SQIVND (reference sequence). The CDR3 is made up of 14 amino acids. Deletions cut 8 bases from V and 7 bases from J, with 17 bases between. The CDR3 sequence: CASGPGFLGEKLFF. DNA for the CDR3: TGTGCCAGTGGCCCCGGTTTCCTGGGTGAAAAACTGTTTTTT.

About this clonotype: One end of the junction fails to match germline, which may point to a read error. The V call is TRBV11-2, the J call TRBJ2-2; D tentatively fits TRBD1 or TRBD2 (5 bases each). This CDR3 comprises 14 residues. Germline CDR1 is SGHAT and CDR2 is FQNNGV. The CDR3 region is CASSLLLGTGELIF. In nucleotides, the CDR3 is TGTGCCAGCAGCTTATTGTTGGGGACCGGGGAGCTGATTTTT.

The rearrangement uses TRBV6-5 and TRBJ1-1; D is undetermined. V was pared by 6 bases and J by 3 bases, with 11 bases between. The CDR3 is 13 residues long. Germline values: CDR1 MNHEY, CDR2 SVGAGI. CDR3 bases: TGTGCCAGCAGCCTGACGCGGTACACTGAAGCTTTCTTT. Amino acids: CASSLTRYTEAFF.

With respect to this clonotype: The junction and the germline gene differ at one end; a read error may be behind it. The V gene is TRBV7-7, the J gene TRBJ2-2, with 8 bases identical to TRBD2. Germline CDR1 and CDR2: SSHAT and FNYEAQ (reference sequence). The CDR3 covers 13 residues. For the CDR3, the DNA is TGTGCCAGCAGCTTCGGACTAGCCGGGGAGCTGTGTTTT. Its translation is CASSFGLAGELCF.

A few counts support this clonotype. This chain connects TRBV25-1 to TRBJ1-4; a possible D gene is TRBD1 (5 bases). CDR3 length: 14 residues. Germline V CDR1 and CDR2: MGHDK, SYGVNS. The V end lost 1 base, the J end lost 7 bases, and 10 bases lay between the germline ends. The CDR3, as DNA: TGTGCCAGCAGTGAATTGGCAGGGATTGAAAAACTGTTTTTT. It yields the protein CASSELAGIEKLFF. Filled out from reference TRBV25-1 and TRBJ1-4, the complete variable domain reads EADIYQTPRYLVIGTGKKITLECSQTMGHDKMYWYQQDPGMELHLIHYSYGVNSTEKGDLSSESTVSRIRTEHFPLTLESARPSHTSQYLCASSELAGIEKLFFGSGTQLSVL.

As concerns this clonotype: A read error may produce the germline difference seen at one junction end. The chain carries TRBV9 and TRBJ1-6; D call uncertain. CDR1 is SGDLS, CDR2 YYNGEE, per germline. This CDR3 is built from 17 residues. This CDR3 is CASSVARESSYDSPLHF. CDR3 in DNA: TGTGCCAGCAGCGTAGCTCGGGAGAGCTCCTATGATTCACCCCTCCACTTT. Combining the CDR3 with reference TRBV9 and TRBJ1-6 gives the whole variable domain DSGVTQTPKHLITATGQRVTLRCSPRSGDLSVYWYQQSLDQGLQFLIQYYNGEERAKGNILERFSAQQFPDLHSELNLSSLELGDSALYFCASSVARESSYDSPLHFGNGTRLTVT.

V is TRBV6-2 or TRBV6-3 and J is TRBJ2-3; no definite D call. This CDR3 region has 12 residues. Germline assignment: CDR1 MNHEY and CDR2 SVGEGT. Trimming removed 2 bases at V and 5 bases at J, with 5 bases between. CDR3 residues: CASSYNLDTQYF. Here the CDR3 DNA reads TGTGCCAGCAGTTACAATTTAGATACGCAGTATTTT.

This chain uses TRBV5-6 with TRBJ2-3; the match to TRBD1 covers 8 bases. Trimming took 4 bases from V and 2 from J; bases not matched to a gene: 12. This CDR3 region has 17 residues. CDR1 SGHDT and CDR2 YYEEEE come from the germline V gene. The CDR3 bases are TGTGCCAGCAGCCCGCCGCCCCGGGACAGGATCACAGATACGCAGTATTTT. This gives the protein CASSPPPRDRITDTQYF.

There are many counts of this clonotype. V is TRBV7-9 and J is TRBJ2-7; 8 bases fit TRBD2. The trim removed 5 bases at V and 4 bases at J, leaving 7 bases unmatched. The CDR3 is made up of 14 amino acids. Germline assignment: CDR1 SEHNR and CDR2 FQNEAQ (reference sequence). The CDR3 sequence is CASSPSGSWYEQYF. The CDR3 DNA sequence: TGTGCCAGCAGCCCCAGCGGGAGTTGGTACGAGCAGTACTTC.